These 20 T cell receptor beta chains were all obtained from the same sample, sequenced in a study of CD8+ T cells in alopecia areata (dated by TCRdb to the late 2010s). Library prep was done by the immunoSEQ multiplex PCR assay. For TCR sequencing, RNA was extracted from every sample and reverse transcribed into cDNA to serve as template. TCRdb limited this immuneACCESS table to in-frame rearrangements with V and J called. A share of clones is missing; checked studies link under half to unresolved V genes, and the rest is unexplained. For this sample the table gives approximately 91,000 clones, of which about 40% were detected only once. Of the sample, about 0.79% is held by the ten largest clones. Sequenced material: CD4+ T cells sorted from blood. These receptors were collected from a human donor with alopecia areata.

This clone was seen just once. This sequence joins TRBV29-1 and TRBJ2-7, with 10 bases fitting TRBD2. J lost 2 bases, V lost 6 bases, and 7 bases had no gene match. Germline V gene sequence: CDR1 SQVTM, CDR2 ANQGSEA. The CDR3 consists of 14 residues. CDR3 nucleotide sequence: TGCAGCGTGATCCGGACTAGCGGAGCCTACGAGCAGTACTTC. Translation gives CSVIRTSGAYEQYF.

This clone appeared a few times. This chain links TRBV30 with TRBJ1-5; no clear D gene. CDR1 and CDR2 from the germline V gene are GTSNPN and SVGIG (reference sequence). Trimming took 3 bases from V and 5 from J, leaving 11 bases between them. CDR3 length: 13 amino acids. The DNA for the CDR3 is TGTGCCTGGAGCGATCCCCCACATCAGCCCCAGCATTTT. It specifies CAWSDPPHQPQHF. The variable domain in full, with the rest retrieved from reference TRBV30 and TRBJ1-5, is SQTIHQWPATLVQPVGSPLSLECTVEGTSNPNLYWYRQAAGRGLQLLFYSVGIGQISSEVPQNLSASRPQDRQFILSSKKLLLSDSGFYLCAWSDPPHQPQHFGDGTRLSIL.

Here the CDR3 reads CSGRGRNNEQFF. DNA for the CDR3: TGCAGCGGTAGGGGGAGGAACAATGAGCAGTTCTTC. The chain combines TRBV29-1 with TRBJ2-1; D might be TRBD1 or TRBD2, each matching 6 bases. The CDR3 loop spans 12 amino acids. The V and J ends lost 7 bases and 5 bases respectively, with 12 bases between them. From germline, CDR1 is SQVTM and CDR2 ANQGSEA.

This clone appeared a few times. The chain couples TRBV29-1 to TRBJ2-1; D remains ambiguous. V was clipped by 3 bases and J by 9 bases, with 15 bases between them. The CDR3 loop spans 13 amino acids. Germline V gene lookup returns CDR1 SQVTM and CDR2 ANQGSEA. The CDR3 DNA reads TGCAGCGTTGAGGTAGGGTCTTACTCTGAGCAGTTCTTC. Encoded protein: CSVEVGSYSEQFF.

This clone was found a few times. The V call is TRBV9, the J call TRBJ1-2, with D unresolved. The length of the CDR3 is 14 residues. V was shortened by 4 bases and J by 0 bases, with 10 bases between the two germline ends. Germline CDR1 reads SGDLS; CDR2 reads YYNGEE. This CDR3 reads CASSPLQSNYGYTF. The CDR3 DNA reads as TGTGCCAGCAGCCCCCTCCAGTCTAACTATGGCTACACCTTC.

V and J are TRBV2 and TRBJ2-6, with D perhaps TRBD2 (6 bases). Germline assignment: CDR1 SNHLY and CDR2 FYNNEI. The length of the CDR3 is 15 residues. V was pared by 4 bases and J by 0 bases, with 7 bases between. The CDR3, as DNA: TGTGCCAGCAGTGTGGGAGGCTCTGGGGCCAACGTCCTGACTTTC. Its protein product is CASSVGGSGANVLTF.

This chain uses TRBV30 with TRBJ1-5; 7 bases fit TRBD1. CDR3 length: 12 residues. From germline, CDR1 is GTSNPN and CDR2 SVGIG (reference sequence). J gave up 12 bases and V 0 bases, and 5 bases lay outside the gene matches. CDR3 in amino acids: CAWSVSGQNQHF. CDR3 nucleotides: TGTGCCTGGAGTGTTTCGGGACAGAACCAGCATTTT.

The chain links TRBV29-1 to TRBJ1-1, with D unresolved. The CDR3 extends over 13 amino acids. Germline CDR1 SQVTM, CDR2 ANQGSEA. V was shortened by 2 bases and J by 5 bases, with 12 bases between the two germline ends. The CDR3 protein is CSVEFGRKTEAFF. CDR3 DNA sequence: TGCAGCGTTGAATTTGGCAGGAAGACTGAAGCTTTCTTT.

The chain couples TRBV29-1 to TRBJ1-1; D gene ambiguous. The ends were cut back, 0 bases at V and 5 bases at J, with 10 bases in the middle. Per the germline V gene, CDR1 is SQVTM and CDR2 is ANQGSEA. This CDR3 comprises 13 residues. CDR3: CSVEDTPGTEAFF. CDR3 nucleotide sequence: TGCAGCGTTGAAGACACCCCGGGGACTGAAGCTTTCTTT. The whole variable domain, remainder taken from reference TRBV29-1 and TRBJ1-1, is SAVISQKPSRDICQRGTSLTIQCQVDSQVTMMFWYRQQPGQSLTLIATANQGSEATYESGFVIDKFPISRPNLTFSTLTVSNMSPEDSSIYLCSVEDTPGTEAFFGQGTRLTVV.

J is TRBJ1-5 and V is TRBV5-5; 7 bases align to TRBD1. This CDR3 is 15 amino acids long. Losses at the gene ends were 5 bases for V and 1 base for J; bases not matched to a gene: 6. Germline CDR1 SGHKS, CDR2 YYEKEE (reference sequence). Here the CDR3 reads CASRTGVRSNQPQHF. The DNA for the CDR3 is TGTGCCAGCAGAACAGGGGTAAGGAGCAATCAGCCCCAGCATTTT.

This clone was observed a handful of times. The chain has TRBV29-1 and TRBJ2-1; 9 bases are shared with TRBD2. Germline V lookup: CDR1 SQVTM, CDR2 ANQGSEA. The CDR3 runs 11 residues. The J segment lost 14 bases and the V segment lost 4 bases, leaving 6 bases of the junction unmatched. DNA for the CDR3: TGCAGCGTTGTTGGGACTAGCAAGGAGTTCTTC. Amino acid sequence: CSVVGTSKEFF.

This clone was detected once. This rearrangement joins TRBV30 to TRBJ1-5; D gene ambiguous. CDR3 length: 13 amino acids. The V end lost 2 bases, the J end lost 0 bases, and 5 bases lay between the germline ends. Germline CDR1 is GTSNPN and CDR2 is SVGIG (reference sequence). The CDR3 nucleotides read TGTGCCTGGAGTATAGGTAGCAATCAGCCCCAGCATTTT. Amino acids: CAWSIGSNQPQHF.

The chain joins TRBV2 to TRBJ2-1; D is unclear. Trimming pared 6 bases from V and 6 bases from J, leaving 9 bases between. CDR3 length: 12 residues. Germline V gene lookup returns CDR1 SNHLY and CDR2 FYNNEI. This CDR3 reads CASRGNSNEQFF. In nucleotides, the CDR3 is TGTGCCAGCAGAGGAAATTCCAATGAGCAGTTCTTC.

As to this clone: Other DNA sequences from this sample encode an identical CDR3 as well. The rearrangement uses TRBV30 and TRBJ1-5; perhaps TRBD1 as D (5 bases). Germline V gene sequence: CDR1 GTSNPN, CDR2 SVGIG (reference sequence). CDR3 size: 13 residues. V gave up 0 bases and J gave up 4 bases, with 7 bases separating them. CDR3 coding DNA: TGTGCCTGGAGTGTACGGGGGAATCAGCCCCAGCATTTT. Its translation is CAWSVRGNQPQHF.

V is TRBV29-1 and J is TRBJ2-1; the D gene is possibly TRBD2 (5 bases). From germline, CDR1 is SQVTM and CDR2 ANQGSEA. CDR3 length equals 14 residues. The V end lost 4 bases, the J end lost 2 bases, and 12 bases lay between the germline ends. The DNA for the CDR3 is TGCAGCGTTGTGGTGGGAGTGGCCTACAATGAGCAGTTCTTC. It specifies CSVVVGVAYNEQFF.

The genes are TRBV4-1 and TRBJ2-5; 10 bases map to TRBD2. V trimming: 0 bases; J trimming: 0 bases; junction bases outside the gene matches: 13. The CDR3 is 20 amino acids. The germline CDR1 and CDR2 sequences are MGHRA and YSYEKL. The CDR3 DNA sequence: TGCGCCAGCAGCCAAGATAGCCTAGCGGGGGCCGGAACGTACCAAGAGACCCAGTACTTC. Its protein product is CASSQDSLAGAGTYQETQYF.

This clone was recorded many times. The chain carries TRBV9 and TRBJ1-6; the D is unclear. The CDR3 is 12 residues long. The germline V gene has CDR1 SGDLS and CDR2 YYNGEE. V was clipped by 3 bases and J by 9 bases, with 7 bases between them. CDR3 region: CASSAHPSPLHF. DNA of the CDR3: TGTGCCAGCAGCGCCCACCCTTCACCCCTCCACTTT.

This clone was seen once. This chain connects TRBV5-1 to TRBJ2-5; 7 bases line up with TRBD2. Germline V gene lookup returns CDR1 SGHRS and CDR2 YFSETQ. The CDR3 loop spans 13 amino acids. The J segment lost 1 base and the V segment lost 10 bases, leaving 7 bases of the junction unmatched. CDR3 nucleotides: TGCGCCTCGCGGGGGAACACCCAAGAGACCCAGTACTTC. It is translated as CASRGNTQETQYF. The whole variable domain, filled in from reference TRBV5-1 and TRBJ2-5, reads KAGVTQTPRYLIKTRGQQVTLSCSPISGHRSVSWYQQTPGQGLQFLFEYFSETQRNKGNFPGRFSGRQFSNSRSEMNVSTLELGDSALYLCASRGNTQETQYFGPGTRLLVL.

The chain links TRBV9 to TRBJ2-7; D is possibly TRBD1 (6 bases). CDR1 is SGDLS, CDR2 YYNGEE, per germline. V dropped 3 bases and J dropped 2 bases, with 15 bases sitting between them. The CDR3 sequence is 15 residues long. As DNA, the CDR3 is TGTGCCAGCAGCGGGGGGCCCATAGGGACCTACGAGCAGTACTTC. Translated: CASSGGPIGTYEQYF.

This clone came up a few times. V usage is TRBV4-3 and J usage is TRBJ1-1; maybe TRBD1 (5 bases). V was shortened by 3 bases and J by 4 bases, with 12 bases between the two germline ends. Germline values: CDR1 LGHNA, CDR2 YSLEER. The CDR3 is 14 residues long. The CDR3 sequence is CASSQGPRSTEAFF. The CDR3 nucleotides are TGCGCCAGCAGCCAGGGACCTCGGAGCACTGAAGCTTTCTTT.